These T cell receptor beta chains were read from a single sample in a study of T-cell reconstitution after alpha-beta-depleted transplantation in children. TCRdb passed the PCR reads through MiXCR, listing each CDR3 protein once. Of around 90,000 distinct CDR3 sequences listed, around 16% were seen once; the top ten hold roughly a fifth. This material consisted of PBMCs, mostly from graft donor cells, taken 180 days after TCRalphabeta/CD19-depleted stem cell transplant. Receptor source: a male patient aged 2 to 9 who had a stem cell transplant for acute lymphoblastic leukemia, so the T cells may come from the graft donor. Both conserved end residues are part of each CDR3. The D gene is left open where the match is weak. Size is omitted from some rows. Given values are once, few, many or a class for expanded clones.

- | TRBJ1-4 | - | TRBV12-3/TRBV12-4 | TGTGTCAGCAGTGAATCTAATGAAAAACTGTTTTTT | CVSSESNEKLFF
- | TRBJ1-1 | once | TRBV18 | TGTGCCAGCTCACCGGCGTGTGGGGACACTGAAGCTTTCTTT | CASSPACGDTEAFF
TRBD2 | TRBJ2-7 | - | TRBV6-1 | TGTGCCAGCAGTCCCGGGACTAGGCCCTACGAGCAGTACTTC | CASSPGTRPYEQYF
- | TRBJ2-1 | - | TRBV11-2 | TGTGCCAGCAGCATCCCCCCTAGCTCCTACAATGAGCAGTTCTTC | CASSIPPSSYNEQFF
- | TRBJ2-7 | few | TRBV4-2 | TGTGCCAGCAGCCAGGGGGCCTACGAGCAGTACTTC | CASSQGAYEQYF
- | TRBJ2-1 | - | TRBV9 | TGTGCCAGCAGCGTCCTCTGGGGGGCTGATGAGCAGTTCTTC | CASSVLWGADEQFF
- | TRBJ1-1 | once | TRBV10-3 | TGTGCCATCAAGGGGAGCACCATGAACACTGAAGCTTTCTTT | CAIKGSTMNTEAFF
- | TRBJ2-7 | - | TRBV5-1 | TGCGCCAGCAGCTTGAGGACACCGGCGGACGAGCAGTACTTC | CASSLRTPADEQYF
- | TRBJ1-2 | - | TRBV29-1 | TGCAGCGTTGAGGGGATAGCCCCCTTC | CSVEGIAPF
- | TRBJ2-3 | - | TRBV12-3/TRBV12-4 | TGTGCCAGCAGTATGAGGGCAGATACGCAGTATTTT | CASSMRADTQYF
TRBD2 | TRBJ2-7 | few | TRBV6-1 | TGTGCCAGCAGCAAAGAGGGACTACTTCCCTACGAGCAGTACTTC | CASSKEGLLPYEQYF
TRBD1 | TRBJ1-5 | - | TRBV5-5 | TGTGCCAGCAGCTACGGGACAGGGGCATGGTCCGATCAGCCCCAGCATTTT | CASSYGTGAWSDQPQHF
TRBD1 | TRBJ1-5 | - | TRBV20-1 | TGCAGTGCTAGCAGGGGGCTTAACAATCAGCCCCAGCATTTT | CSASRGLNNQPQHF
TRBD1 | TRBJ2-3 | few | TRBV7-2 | TGTGCCAGCAGCTTGGGGCAGGGGGTTGTAACAGATACGCAGTATTTT | CASSLGQGVVTDTQYF
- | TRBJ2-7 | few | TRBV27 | TGTGCCAGCAGTTTAGGCCAAAACGAGCAGTACTTC | CASSLGQNEQYF
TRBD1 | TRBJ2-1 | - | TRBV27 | TGTGCCAGCAGTTTTCGACAGGGGTCGGATGAGCAGTTCTTC | CASSFRQGSDEQFF
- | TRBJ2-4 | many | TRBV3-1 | TGTGCCAGCAGCCCCCGGGGGATAGCCAAAAACATTCAGTACTTC | CASSPRGIAKNIQYF
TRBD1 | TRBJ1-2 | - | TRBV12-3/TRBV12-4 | TGTGCCAGCACCTGGACAGGAAACCTTAACTATGGCTACACCTTC | CASTWTGNLNYGYTF
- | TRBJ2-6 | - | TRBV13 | TGTGCCAGCAGTGCAGGAGCCTCTGGGGCCAACGTCCTGACTTTC | CASSAGASGANVLTF
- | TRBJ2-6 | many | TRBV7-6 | TGTGCCAGCAGCTTAGCTGGACCAAGGTTGGGGGCCAACGTCCTGACTTTC | CASSLAGPRLGANVLTF
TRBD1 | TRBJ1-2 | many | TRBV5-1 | TGCGCCAGCAGCTTGATCGGACAGGGCGCCTTGGGCTACACCTTC | CASSLIGQGALGYTF
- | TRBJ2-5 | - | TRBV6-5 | TGTGCCAGCAGTTACTCGTGGGGACAAGAGACCCAGTACTTC | CASSYSWGQETQYF
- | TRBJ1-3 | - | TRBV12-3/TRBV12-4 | TGTGCCAGCAGTTTCACGGGGGAAGCTGAAAACACCATACATTTT | CASSFTGEAENTIHF
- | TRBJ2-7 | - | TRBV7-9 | TGTGCCAGCAGCTTAGTCGGGGACGAGCAGTACTTC | CASSLVGDEQYF
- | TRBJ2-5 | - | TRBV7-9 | TGTGCCAGCAGCTCACCGGGACTCCTCGGCCAGTACTTC | CASSSPGLLGQYF
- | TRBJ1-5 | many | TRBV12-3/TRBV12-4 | TGTGCCACGAAACAGGGCAGCAATCAGCCCCAGCATTTT | CATKQGSNQPQHF
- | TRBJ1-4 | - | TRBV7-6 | TGTGCCAGCAGCTTGACGAATGAAAAACTGTTTTTT | CASSLTNEKLFF
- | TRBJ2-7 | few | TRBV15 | TGTGCCACCAGCAGCGCGGAGGACATAGCCTACGAGCAGTACTTC | CATSSAEDIAYEQYF
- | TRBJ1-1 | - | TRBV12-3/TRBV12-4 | TGTGCCAGCAGGCGGGACGGGGGTTACGACACTGAAGCTTTCTTT | CASRRDGGYDTEAFF
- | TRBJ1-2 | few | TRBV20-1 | TGCAGGGGGCCGAGGCTCTATGGCTACACCTTC | CRGPRLYGYTF
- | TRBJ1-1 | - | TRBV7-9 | TGTGCCAGCAGCTCACCGGCGTCCTTGGGGACTGAAGCTTTCTTT | CASSSPASLGTEAFF
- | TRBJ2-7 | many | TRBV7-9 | TGTGCCAGCAGCTTAGGGGGGTCACCCGCCTACGAGCAGTACTTC | CASSLGGSPAYEQYF
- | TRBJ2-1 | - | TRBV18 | TGTGCCAGCTCACTAAACGGGGTCCGGGGCAATGAGCAGTTCTTC | CASSLNGVRGNEQFF
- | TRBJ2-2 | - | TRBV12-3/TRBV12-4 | TGTGCCAGCCTAAGGGAAAGGAACACCGGGGAGCTGTTTTTT | CASLRERNTGELFF
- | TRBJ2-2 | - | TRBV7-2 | TGTGCCAGCAGCTTAAGGTTCTATCCGAACACCGGGGAGCTGTTTTTT | CASSLRFYPNTGELFF
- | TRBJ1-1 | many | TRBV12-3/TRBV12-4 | TGTGCCAGCAGCCTATTAAGACGGCACACTGAAGCTTTCTTT | CASSLLRRHTEAFF
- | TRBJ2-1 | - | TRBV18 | TGTGCCAGCTCACCTTTTTCCGGGACAACTTACAATGAGCAGTTCTTC | CASSPFSGTTYNEQFF
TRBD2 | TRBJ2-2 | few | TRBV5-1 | TGCGCCAGCAGCTTGGTGGGACTAGCGGGGGCCCAGAACACCGGGGAGCTGTTTTTT | CASSLVGLAGAQNTGELFF
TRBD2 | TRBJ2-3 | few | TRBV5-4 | TGTGCCAGCAGCTCCCAAGCGGGGGGAACAGATACGCAGTATTTT | CASSSQAGGTDTQYF
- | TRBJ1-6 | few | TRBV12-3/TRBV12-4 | TGTGCCAGCAGTTTGAAGGCGAGTTCACCCCTCCACTTT | CASSLKASSPLHF
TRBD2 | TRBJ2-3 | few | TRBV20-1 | TGCAGTGCCTCCGGGACTAGACCAAAAAAAAGCACAGATACGCAGTATTTT | CSASGTRPKKSTDTQYF
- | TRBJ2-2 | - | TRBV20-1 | TGCAGTGCTAGAGTGGGAGATCGCAGGGTCGCTCCCTGGACCACCGGGGAGCTGTTTTTT | CSARVGDRRVAPWTTGELFF
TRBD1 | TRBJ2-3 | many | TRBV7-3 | TGTGCCAGCAGCCAAACGGGACAGGTCACAGATACGCAGTATTTT | CASSQTGQVTDTQYF
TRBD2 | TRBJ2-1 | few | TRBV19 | TGTGCCAGTAGTATGCCTAGCGGGCTCTACAATGAGCAGTTCTTC | CASSMPSGLYNEQFF
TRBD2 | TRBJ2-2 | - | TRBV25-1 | TGTGCCAGCAGTGGGGGTGGGACTAGTGTCCCCGGGGAGCTGTTTTTT | CASSGGGTSVPGELFF
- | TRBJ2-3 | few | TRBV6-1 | TGTGCCAGCCATACGATAAGCACAGATACGCAGTATTTT | CASHTISTDTQYF
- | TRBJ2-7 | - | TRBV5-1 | TGCGCCAGCAGCTTGGAGGGGTCCTACGAGCAGTACTTC | CASSLEGSYEQYF
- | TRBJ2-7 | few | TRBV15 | TGTGCCACCGGGACGCCTCTTGGGGACGAGCAGTACTTC | CATGTPLGDEQYF
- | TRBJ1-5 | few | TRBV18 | TGTGCCAGCTCACCATCCCAGGGAAGCAATCAGCCCCAGCATTTT | CASSPSQGSNQPQHF
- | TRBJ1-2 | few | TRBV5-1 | TGCGCCAGCAGCTTGGAGGCCGGGGGGCCCTATGGCTACACCTTC | CASSLEAGGPYGYTF
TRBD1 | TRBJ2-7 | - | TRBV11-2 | TGTGCCAGCAGCTTAGAGAGAGGGACAGGGGGCTTTTTCTCCTACGAGCAGTACTTC | CASSLERGTGGFFSYEQYF
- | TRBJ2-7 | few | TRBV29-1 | TGCAGCGTTGAAGGCCCTAGCGACTACGAGCAGTACTTC | CSVEGPSDYEQYF
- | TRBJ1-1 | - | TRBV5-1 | TGCGCCAGCAGCTTTGGGGGTTACACTGAAGCTTTCTTT | CASSFGGYTEAFF
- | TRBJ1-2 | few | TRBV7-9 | TGTGCCAGCAGCTTAGGAAGGAGGGAACACTATGGCTACACCTTC | CASSLGRREHYGYTF
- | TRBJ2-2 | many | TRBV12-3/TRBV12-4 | TGTGCCAGCAGTTTGGGGAACACCGGGGAGCTGTTTTTT | CASSLGNTGELFF
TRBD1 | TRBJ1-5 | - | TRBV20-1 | TGCAGTGCTCTCGAAGCTACAGGGGGCAATCAGCCCCAGCATTTT | CSALEATGGNQPQHF
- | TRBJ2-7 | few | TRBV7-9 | TGTGCCAGCAGCCCAGGGGGGGGGGCAGGAATCTACGAGCAGTACTTC | CASSPGGGAGIYEQYF